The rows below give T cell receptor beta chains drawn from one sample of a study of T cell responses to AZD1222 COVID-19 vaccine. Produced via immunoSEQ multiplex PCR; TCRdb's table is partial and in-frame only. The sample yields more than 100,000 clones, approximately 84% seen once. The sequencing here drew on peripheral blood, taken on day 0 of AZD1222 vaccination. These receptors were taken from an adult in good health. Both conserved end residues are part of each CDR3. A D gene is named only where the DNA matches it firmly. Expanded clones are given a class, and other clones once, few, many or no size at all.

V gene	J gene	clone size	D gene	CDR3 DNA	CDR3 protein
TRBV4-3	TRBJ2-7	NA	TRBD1	TGCGCCAGCAGCCAACGGGACAGCTCCTACGAGCAGTACTTC	CASSQRDSSYEQYF
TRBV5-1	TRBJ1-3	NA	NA	TGCGCCAGCAGCTTGGGTTGGACCCTCGGGGGAAACACCATATATTTT	CASSLGWTLGGNTIYF
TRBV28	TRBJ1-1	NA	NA	TGTGCCAGCCTTTCGGGAGGGGGGACTGAAGCTTTCTTT	CASLSGGGTEAFF
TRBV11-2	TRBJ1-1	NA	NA	TGTGCCAGCAGCGTAGGACTGGTGGACACTGAAGCTTTCTTT	CASSVGLVDTEAFF
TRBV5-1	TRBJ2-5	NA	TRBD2	TGCGCCAGCAGCTTGGAAGGCGGGGGCCAAGAGACCCAGTACTTC	CASSLEGGGQETQYF
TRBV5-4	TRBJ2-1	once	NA	TGTGCCAGCAGCTTGGAGGGTCTAGGGGCGGGTGAGCAGTTCTTC	CASSLEGLGAGEQFF
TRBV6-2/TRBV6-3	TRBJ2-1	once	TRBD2	TGTGCCAGCAGTTACTCAGAGACTAGCACCCCCCTCTACGCCCCCCGGTTCTTC	CASSYSETSTPLYAPRFF
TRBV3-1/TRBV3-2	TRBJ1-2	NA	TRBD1	TGTGCCAGCAGCCCGGGACAGGGGAGGGTGGATGGCTACACCTTC	CASSPGQGRVDGYTF
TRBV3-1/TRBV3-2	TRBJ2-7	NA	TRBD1	TGTGCCACCAAGGGACAGAGCTCCTACGAGCAGTACTTC	CATKGQSSYEQYF
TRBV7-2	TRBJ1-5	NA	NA	TGTGCCAGCAGCTTAGGCCCAAATCAGCCCCAGCATTTT	CASSLGPNQPQHF
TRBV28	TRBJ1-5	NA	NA	TGTGCCAGCAGTTATCCAAGCAATCAGCCCCAGCATTTT	CASSYPSNQPQHF
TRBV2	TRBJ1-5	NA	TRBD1	TGTGCCAGCAACGGACAGGGCCTGTATAGCAATCAGCCCCAGCATTTT	CASNGQGLYSNQPQHF
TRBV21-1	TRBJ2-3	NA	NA	TGTGCCAGCAGCAAAGAGCTGGGACTAGCGAGGACAGATACGCAGTATTTT	CASSKELGLARTDTQYF
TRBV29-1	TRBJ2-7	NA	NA	TGCAGCGTAACCTCCGGAGGGTCCAGGAACTACGAGCAGTACTTC	CSVTSGGSRNYEQYF
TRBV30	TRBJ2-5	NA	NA	TGTGCCTGGAGTGTAGCCGAGTCGGGGACCCAGTACTTC	CAWSVAESGTQYF
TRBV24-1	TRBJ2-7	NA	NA	TGTGCCACCAGTGATCCCGGCACCGGGACAATCTACGAGCAGTACTTC	CATSDPGTGTIYEQYF
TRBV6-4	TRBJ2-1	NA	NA	TGTGCCAGCAGCGTGACAGTTCTAGCGCAGTACAATGAGCAGTTCTTC	CASSVTVLAQYNEQFF
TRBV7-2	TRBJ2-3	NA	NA	TGTGCCAGCAGCCTGCTGGGGTTGGCTGCTAGCACAGATACGCAGTATTTT	CASSLLGLAASTDTQYF
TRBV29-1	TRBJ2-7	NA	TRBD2	TGCAGCGTCGAGGGGCTAGCGGGAGAATCCTACGAGCAGTACTTC	CSVEGLAGESYEQYF
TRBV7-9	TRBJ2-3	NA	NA	TGTGCCAGCAGCCGCGGGGGCCCTAGCACAGATACGCAGTATTTT	CASSRGGPSTDTQYF
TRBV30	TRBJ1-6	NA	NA	TGTGCCTGGATGGCCTATAATTCACCCCTCCACTTT	CAWMAYNSPLHF
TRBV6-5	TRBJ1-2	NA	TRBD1	TGTGCCAGCAGCTTTGACAGGGAGTATGGCTACACCTTC	CASSFDREYGYTF
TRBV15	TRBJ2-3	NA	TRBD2	TGTGCCACCAGCAGAGACCTGACTAGCGGGAGAGGTAGCACAGATACGCAGTATTTT	CATSRDLTSGRGSTDTQYF
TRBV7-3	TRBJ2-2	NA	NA	TGTGCCAGCAGCTTAAGTCGAGTGGGAGCCCCCACCGGGGAGCTGTTTTTT	CASSLSRVGAPTGELFF
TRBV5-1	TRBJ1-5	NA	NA	TGCGCCAGCAGCTTGGGACAGAATAGCAATCAGCCCCAGCATTTT	CASSLGQNSNQPQHF
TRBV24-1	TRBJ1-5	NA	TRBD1	TGTGCCACCAGGGGACAGGGGAATCAGCCCCAGCATTTT	CATRGQGNQPQHF
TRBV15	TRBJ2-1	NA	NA	TGTGCCACCAGCAGAGTCCCCGGGAGTGAGCAGTTCTTC	CATSRVPGSEQFF
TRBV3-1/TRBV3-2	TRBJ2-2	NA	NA	TGTGCCAGCAGCCAAGATTTCCCCGGGGAGCTGTTTTTT	CASSQDFPGELFF
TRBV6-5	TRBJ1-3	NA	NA	TGTGCCAGCATTACAGGTTCCTCTGGAAACACCATATATTTT	CASITGSSGNTIYF
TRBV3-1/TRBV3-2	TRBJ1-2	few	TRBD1	TGTGCCAGCAGCCAGAACAGGAACAGGGGTGAGGACTATGGCTACACCTTC	CASSQNRNRGEDYGYTF
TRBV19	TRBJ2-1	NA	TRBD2	TGTGCCAGTAGTATGTTTCCTAGCGGGAGGGCCGGCGGAAATGAGCAGTTCTTC	CASSMFPSGRAGGNEQFF
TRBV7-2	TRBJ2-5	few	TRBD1	TGTGCCAGCAGCTCCCCCGACAGGGGGGAAGAGACCCAGTACTTC	CASSSPDRGEETQYF
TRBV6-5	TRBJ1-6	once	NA	TGTGCCAGCAATACAGCCGGGGGTAATTCACCCCTCCACTTT	CASNTAGGNSPLHF
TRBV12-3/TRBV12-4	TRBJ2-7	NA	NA	TGTGCCAGCAGTTTGATGGCAGGGTACGAGCAGTACTTC	CASSLMAGYEQYF